Shown below are 27 T cell receptor beta chains from a single sample sequenced in a study of CD8+CD57+ T cells in acquired aplastic anemia. Genomic DNA, serving as template, underwent TCR beta VDJ and CDR3 profiling. One entry per CDR3 protein results from TCRdb running MiXCR on the reads. The data hold roughly 63,000 distinct CDR3 sequences, with roughly 50% observed a single time. Specimen: sorted CD4+, CD8+, or CD8+CD57+ T cells (not recorded which) from PBMCs. The receptors derive from a human donor in good health, serving as a control.

The chain has TRBV5-1 and TRBJ1-6; unclear D gene. Germline V gene lookup returns CDR1 SGHRS and CDR2 YFSETQ. Trimming pared 4 bases from V and 6 bases from J, leaving 11 bases between. The CDR3 is 14 residues long. The CDR3 region is CASSEGVGNSPLHF. The CDR3 region has the DNA TGCGCCAGCAGCGAGGGAGTAGGTAATTCACCCCTCCACTTT.

The chain links TRBV11-2 to TRBJ2-7, with D perhaps TRBD2 (6 bases). The CDR3 runs to 13 residues. V was shortened by 2 bases and J by 2 bases, with 7 bases between the two germline ends. Germline V gives CDR1 SGHAT, CDR2 FQNNGV. CDR3: CASSLIAAYEQYF. The DNA of the CDR3 is TGTGCCAGCAGCTTAATAGCGGCCTACGAGCAGTACTTC.

This clonotype was observed at least ten times. The rearrangement uses TRBV18 and TRBJ2-7, with TRBD1 matching 11 bases. V lost 3 bases, J lost 3 bases, and 1 base stayed unmatched. The germline V gene has CDR1 KGHSH and CDR2 LQKENI. This CDR3 is built from 14 residues. CDR3 sequence (DNA): TGTGCCAGCTCACCCGGGACAGGGGGCTACGAGCAGTACTTC. The encoded protein is CASSPGTGGYEQYF.

In this sample, this clonotype turned up many times. The rearrangement uses TRBV6-1 and TRBJ2-7; D remains unclear. The V gene lost 7 bases and the J gene lost 2 bases, with 9 bases spanning the gap. Germline V gene data show CDR1 as MNHNS and CDR2 as SASEGT. The CDR3 loop spans 12 amino acids. CDR3 sequence (DNA): TGTGCCAGCACTGGAGAGGCCTACGAGCAGTACTTC. As protein: CASTGEAYEQYF.

This clonotype was picked up many times. This sequence joins TRBV13 and TRBJ2-7; D might be TRBD2 (6 bases). The germline gives CDR1 PRHDT, CDR2 FYEKMQ (reference sequence). Between the trimmed V and J ends, which lost 5 bases and 4 bases, there was a span of 15 bases. This CDR3 region has 14 residues. The CDR3 DNA follows: TGTGCCAGCAGCCCGGGGACTTATCAGTACGAGCAGTACTTC. It specifies CASSPGTYQYEQYF.

This clonotype was observed a handful of times. This chain uses TRBV6-1 with TRBJ2-7; 13 bases are a match to TRBD2. The CDR3 is 14 amino acids. Germline-derived CDR1 and CDR2 are MNHNS and SASEGT. V gave up 6 bases and J gave up 5 bases; unmatched junction bases: 4. Written as DNA, the CDR3 is TGTGCCAGCAGCTGGACTAGCGGGAGTAACGAGCAGTACTTC. It yields the protein CASSWTSGSNEQYF.

This clonotype came up once. The V and J genes are TRBV10-2 and TRBJ1-6; no clear D gene. Germline assignment: CDR1 WSHSY and CDR2 SAAADI. Trimming removed 3 bases from V and 10 bases from J, with 4 bases in between. The CDR3 has 11 residues. The CDR3: CASSDQSPLHF. CDR3 DNA sequence: TGCGCCAGCAGTGATCAATCACCCCTCCACTTT.

At least ten counts were recorded for this clonotype. This chain links TRBV7-9 with TRBJ2-1, with 7 bases aligning to TRBD2. With 8 bases clipped from V and 0 bases from J, the junction kept 7 bases outside the gene matches. This CDR3 is built from 15 residues. The germline CDR1 and CDR2 sequences are SEHNR and FQNEAQ (reference sequence). The CDR3 loop reads CASGPWGGSYNEQFF. Written as DNA, the CDR3 is TGTGCCAGCGGCCCCTGGGGGGGCTCCTACAATGAGCAGTTCTTC.

This chain connects TRBV11-1 to TRBJ2-1, with 14 bases matching TRBD2. Looked up from germline, CDR1 is SGHAT and CDR2 is FQDESV (reference sequence). This CDR3 is built from 16 residues. Trimming cost V 5 bases and J 4 bases; bases outside gene matches: 4. CDR3 amino acids: CASSDWTSGGYNEQFF. The CDR3 DNA sequence: TGTGCCAGCAGCGATTGGACTAGCGGGGGGTACAATGAGCAGTTCTTC.

The rearrangement links TRBV10-3 to TRBJ2-1, with TRBD1 identical over 9 bases. The CDR3 has 15 residues. Germline V CDR1 and CDR2: ENHRY, SYGVKD. Unmatched junction bases numbered 3, after V lost 0 bases and J lost 6 bases. DNA for the CDR3: TGTGCCATCAGTGAGTCGGGGACAGGGCCCAATGAGCAGTTCTTC. Protein sequence: CAISESGTGPNEQFF.

This clonotype is labeled as medium-sized. J is TRBJ1-1 and V is TRBV19; the D is unclear. Germline CDR1 LNHDA, CDR2 SQIVND (reference sequence). The CDR3 extends over 13 amino acids. V dropped 3 bases and J dropped 1 base, with 6 bases sitting between them. The CDR3 loop is CASSMTSNTEAFF. CDR3 nucleotide sequence: TGTGCCAGTAGTATGACGTCGAACACTGAAGCTTTCTTT.

Many counts were recorded for this clonotype. This rearrangement joins TRBV27 to TRBJ1-1, with D perhaps TRBD1 (6 bases). V was cut by 10 bases and J by 4 bases, with 16 bases left in between. The CDR3 covers 13 residues. Germline V gene data show CDR1 as MNHEY and CDR2 as SMNVEV (reference sequence). CDR3 loop: CATKGDSGTEAFF. DNA for the CDR3: TGTGCCACCAAGGGGGACTCGGGCACTGAAGCTTTCTTT.

The chain uses TRBV14 and TRBJ2-5, with TRBD1 identical over 8 bases. The CDR3 runs to 13 residues. J lost 7 bases, V lost 5 bases, and 6 bases had no gene match. Germline CDR1 is SGHDN and CDR2 is FVKESK. DNA for the CDR3: TGTGCCAGCAGCAGGACAGGGTTTGGGACCCAGTACTTC. It is translated as CASSRTGFGTQYF.

This clonotype was seen at least ten times. The chain has TRBV12-3 or TRBV12-4 and TRBJ1-5; D remains ambiguous. Trimming left V 3 bases short and J 1 base short, with 7 bases between. The CDR3 is 14 residues long. The CDR3 is CASSFVGSNQPQHF. Here the CDR3 DNA reads TGTGCCAGCAGTTTTGTGGGGAGCAATCAGCCCCAGCATTTT.

The gene calls are TRBV11-2 and TRBJ1-3, with a weak D call TRBD1 (5 bases). Germline loops: CDR1 SGHAT, CDR2 FQNNGV. The CDR3 runs 16 residues. V lost 0 bases and J 4 bases, leaving 13 bases between the germline ends. The CDR3 protein is CASSLDLTGDGNTIYF. CDR3 in DNA: TGTGCCAGCAGCTTAGACCTCACGGGGGACGGAAACACCATATATTTT.

The chain uses TRBV12-3 or TRBV12-4 and TRBJ2-7; 13 bases line up with TRBD2. The CDR3 totals 15 residues. V shed 8 bases and J 3 bases; nucleotides not matched to a gene: 7. In DNA form, the CDR3 reads TGTGCCAGCTCACCGACTAGCGGGGGGATCTACGAGCAGTACTTC. Amino acids: CASSPTSGGIYEQYF.

There are a few counts of this clonotype. This chain joins TRBV6-5 and TRBJ1-6; the D is unclear. Between the trimmed V and J ends, which lost 0 bases and 7 bases, there was a span of 13 bases. Germline CDR1 reads MNHEY; CDR2 reads SVGAGI. The CDR3 contains 16 residues. The CDR3 DNA reads TGTGCCAGCAGTTACTCCCATCGTATGGGAAATTCACCCCTCCACTTT. Protein product: CASSYSHRMGNSPLHF.

The chain has TRBV6-5 and TRBJ2-7; 7 bases agree with TRBD1. CDR1 is MNHEY, CDR2 SVGAGI, per germline. V trimming: 4 bases; J trimming: 0 bases; junction bases outside the gene matches: 3. This CDR3 is 14 amino acids long. The CDR3 DNA sequence: TGTGCCAGCAGTTCTACAGGGGCCTCCTACGAGCAGTACTTC. Its translation: CASSSTGASYEQYF.

The chain has TRBV11-3 and TRBJ2-3; D not resolved. The CDR3 consists of 13 residues. Germline CDR1 is SGHNT and CDR2 is YENEEA. V was pared by 5 bases and J by 2 bases, with 8 bases between. The CDR3 DNA reads TGTGCCAGCAGCCGACCCTCCACAGATACGCAGTATTTT. It specifies CASSRPSTDTQYF.

The sample holds many counts of this clonotype. The chain combines TRBV7-9 with TRBJ1-6; weak D call: TRBD1 (6 bases). The CDR3 is 15 residues long. V lost 2 bases, J lost 1 base, and 6 bases lay in between. Germline V gene data show CDR1 as SEHNR and CDR2 as FQNEAQ (reference sequence). The DNA for the CDR3 is TGTGCCAGCAGCTTACAGGGGTCCTATAATTCACCCCTCCACTTT. Encoded protein: CASSLQGSYNSPLHF.

This clonotype appeared many times. The chain carries TRBV20-1 and TRBJ1-1, with D perhaps matching TRBD1 (5 bases). This CDR3 is 17 amino acids long. Germline lookup yields CDR1 DFQATT and CDR2 SNEGSKA (reference sequence). The V end was cut by 0 bases, the J end by 1 base, with 18 bases between. The CDR3 DNA sequence: TGCAGTGCTAGAGATTACGGGTTCACGGGGGGGAACACTGAAGCTTTCTTT. This codes for CSARDYGFTGGNTEAFF.

The chain is built from TRBV2 and TRBJ1-2; the match to TRBD1 covers 7 bases. V lost 4 bases and J lost 6; bases outside the gene matches: 8. The germline V gene encodes CDR1 SNHLY and CDR2 FYNNEI. The CDR3 is 14 residues long. Written as DNA, the CDR3 is TGTGCCAGCAGTGGGGCGGCAGGGGGTAATGGCTACACCTTC. It yields the protein CASSGAAGGNGYTF.

V and J are TRBV7-6 and TRBJ2-7; 8 bases map to TRBD2. Trimming cost V 3 bases and J 5 bases; bases outside gene matches: 6. Germline V lookup: CDR1 SGHVS, CDR2 FNYEAQ. CDR3 length: 14 residues. The CDR3 spells CASSLAGGLDEQYF. CDR3 bases: TGTGCCAGCAGCTTGGCGGGGGGACTTGACGAGCAGTACTTC.

This clonotype was detected many times. The rearrangement links TRBV24-1 to TRBJ2-2; 9 bases fit TRBD2. CDR3 length equals 19 residues. Germline lookup yields CDR1 KGHDR and CDR2 SFDVKD. Trimming cost V 0 bases and J 4 bases; bases outside gene matches: 11. CDR3 protein: CATSDLRIAGGPGTGELFF. Here the CDR3 DNA reads TGTGCCACCAGTGATTTGCGGATCGCGGGAGGGCCGGGCACCGGGGAGCTGTTTTTT.

The V gene is TRBV24-1, the J gene TRBJ2-1; TRBD2 matches 12 bases. The germline CDR1 and CDR2 sequences are KGHDR and SFDVKD. There are 19 residues in the CDR3. V shed 7 bases and J 12 bases; nucleotides not matched to a gene: 24. The CDR3 DNA reads TGTGCCACCAGCCCTTCTGGGGGACTAGCGGGCCCGCGGGATGAGGCGCAGTTCTTC. Amino acids: CATSPSGGLAGPRDEAQFF.

As for this clonotype: One base away lies a much larger clone, so this may be a sequencing read error. This CDR3 is missing its conserved last phenylalanine or tryptophan, likely due to a read error. The V gene is TRBV27, the J gene TRBJ1-2, with D hard to call. Trimming took 0 bases from V and 6 from J, leaving 8 bases between them. Germline values: CDR1 MNHEY, CDR2 SMNVEV (reference sequence). This CDR3 has 13 amino acids. The CDR3 reads CASSLSGAHGYTL. The CDR3 coding sequence is TGTGCCAGCAGTTTATCTGGAGCTCATGGCTACACCCTC.

This clonotype was observed many times. This chain connects TRBV6-5 to TRBJ2-7; D remains ambiguous. Germline V CDR1 and CDR2: MNHEY, SVGAGI. The CDR3 has 13 residues. V gave up 8 bases and J gave up 2 bases, with 13 bases separating them. The CDR3 loop reads CASALRDTYEQYF. The CDR3 coding sequence is TGTGCCAGCGCTTTGAGAGACACCTACGAGCAGTACTTC.